The 30 T cell receptor beta chains listed next were all sequenced from one sample in a study of T cell clones after liver transplantation. Sequencing was performed with immunoSEQ multiplex PCR; in TCRdb, only in-frame clones are kept and a portion is missing. Of 93,000 or so clones in the sample, around four fifths are singletons; the top ten hold less than 3%. Source: CD4+ T cells from blood, taken approximately 50 months after liver transplant. Receptor source: a human patient who received a liver transplant. The graft donor may have given rise to some T cells.

This rearrangement joins TRBV5-1 to TRBJ2-7; TRBD2 agrees at 14 bases. The CDR3 sequence is 19 residues long. Germline CDR1 and CDR2: SGHRS and YFSETQ. With 3 bases clipped from V and 2 bases from J, the junction kept 13 bases outside the gene matches. The CDR3 loop is CASSWLGTATSGRAYEQYF. The CDR3 nucleotides are TGCGCCAGCAGCTGGCTAGGGACGGCGACTAGCGGGAGGGCCTACGAGCAGTACTTC.

This CDR3 reads CASKNRGLGDEQYF. The CDR3 nucleotides are TGTGCCAGCAAGAACAGGGGACTAGGGGACGAGCAGTACTTC. The V gene is TRBV7-2, the J gene TRBJ2-7, with D possibly being TRBD2 (8 bases). The V gene's germline CDR1 is SGHTA and CDR2 FQGNSA. V lost 7 bases and J lost 5, with 18 bases in between. The CDR3 has 14 residues.

This sequence joins TRBV11-2 and TRBJ2-7; tentatively, D is TRBD2 (5 bases). The CDR3 loop spans 15 amino acids. Trimming removed 2 bases from V and 6 bases from J, with 17 bases in between. Per the germline V gene, CDR1 is SGHAT and CDR2 is FQNNGV. In DNA form, the CDR3 reads TGTGCCAGCAGCTTAAAGGCTAGCTCTTCTTCCGAGCAGTACTTC. Its protein product is CASSLKASSSSEQYF. Together with reference TRBV11-2 and TRBJ2-7, the CDR3 gives the full variable domain: EAGVAQSPRYKIIEKRQSVAFWCNPISGHATLYWYQQILGQGPKLLIQFQNNGVVDDSQLPKDRFSAERLKGVDSTLKIQPAKLEDSAVYLCASSLKASSSSEQYFGPGTRLTVT.

This chain uses TRBV7-6 with TRBJ2-1; either TRBD1 or TRBD2 may supply D (5 bases each). V dropped 5 bases and J dropped 6 bases, with 20 bases sitting between them. The CDR3 contains 16 residues. Germline V lookup: CDR1 SGHVS, CDR2 FNYEAQ. The CDR3 sequence is CASSPLSSGPSNEQFF. The CDR3, as DNA: TGTGCCAGCAGCCCTCTATCCTCGGGGCCCAGCAATGAGCAGTTCTTC.

The sample holds one count of this clone. The chain combines TRBV5-8 with TRBJ1-5; 11 positions agree with TRBD1. CDR1 is SGHTS, CDR2 YDEGEE, per germline. Germline trimming cut 4 bases from V and 4 bases from J; bases unmatched to any gene: 4. The CDR3 runs to 15 residues. DNA of the CDR3: TGTGCCAGCAGCCCCGGACAGGGGGCGAATCAGCCCCAGCATTTT. It yields the protein CASSPGQGANQPQHF. Combining the CDR3 with reference TRBV5-8 and TRBJ1-5 gives the whole variable domain EAGVTQSPTHLIKTRGQQATLRCSPISGHTSVYWYQQALGLGLQFLLWYDEGEERNRGNFPPRFSGRQFPNYSSELNVNALELEDSALYLCASSPGQGANQPQHFGDGTRLSIL.

CDR3 sequence: CASSLGTPKAYEQYF. The CDR3, as DNA: TGTGCCAGCAGCTTAGGGACACCAAAAGCCTACGAGCAGTACTTC. This rearrangement joins TRBV7-2 to TRBJ2-7; weak D call: TRBD1 (5 bases). The germline V gene encodes CDR1 SGHTA and CDR2 FQGNSA. Trimming pared 1 base from V and 2 bases from J, leaving 12 bases between. CDR3 length equals 15 residues.

This sequence joins TRBV30 and TRBJ1-1, with unresolved D. The V gene's germline CDR1 is GTSNPN and CDR2 SVGIG (reference sequence). The length of the CDR3 is 14 residues. The V gene lost 3 bases and the J gene lost 1 base, with 12 bases spanning the gap. The CDR3 DNA reads as TGTGCCTGGAGATCCCCTTGGGGGAACACTGAAGCTTTCTTT. It encodes CAWRSPWGNTEAFF. Drawing the rest from reference TRBV30 and TRBJ1-1, the complete variable domain is SQTIHQWPATLVQPVGSPLSLECTVEGTSNPNLYWYRQAAGRGLQLLFYSVGIGQISSEVPQNLSASRPQDRQFILSSKKLLLSDSGFYLCAWRSPWGNTEAFFGQGTRLTVV.

The chain recombines TRBV30 with TRBJ2-3; D not resolved. Looked up from germline, CDR1 is GTSNPN and CDR2 is SVGIG (reference sequence). The CDR3 runs to 14 residues. V dropped 2 bases and J dropped 0 bases, with 9 bases sitting between them. The CDR3 bases are TGTGCCTGGAGTTTGGGGTCTAGCACAGATACGCAGTATTTT. Protein product: CAWSLGSSTDTQYF.

The chain has TRBV2 and TRBJ2-3, with 8 nucleotides matching TRBD2. Germline values: CDR1 SNHLY, CDR2 FYNNEI. The CDR3 is 15 amino acids. The V and J ends lost 6 bases and 3 bases, in that order; junction bases with no gene match: 8. In nucleotides, the CDR3 is TGTGCCAGCAGGGAGCGGGGGTTGGGGACAGATACGCAGTATTTT. It specifies CASRERGLGTDTQYF.

This clone is labeled as medium-sized. The chain carries TRBV29-1 and TRBJ2-7; 7 positions match TRBD2. This CDR3 comprises 13 residues. The germline V gene encodes CDR1 SQVTM and CDR2 ANQGSEA. V was pared by 7 bases and J by 3 bases, with 9 bases of the junction left unmatched. CDR3 loop: CSAGGEGFYEQYF. CDR3 DNA sequence: TGCAGCGCAGGCGGGGAGGGTTTCTACGAGCAGTACTTC.

The chain is built from TRBV6-1 and TRBJ1-5; D unresolved. Germline V gene sequence: CDR1 MNHNS, CDR2 SASEGT. V lost 3 bases and J lost 0, with 3 bases in between. CDR3 length equals 13 residues. The CDR3: CASSDHSNQPQHF. CDR3 bases: TGTGCCAGCAGTGATCATAGCAATCAGCCCCAGCATTTT.

The chain carries TRBV9 and TRBJ2-5, with TRBD2 matching 8 bases. Looked up from germline, CDR1 is SGDLS and CDR2 is YYNGEE. After removal of 3 bases from V and 2 bases from J, the junction contained 6 bases not matched to a gene. The CDR3 contains 15 residues. This CDR3 is CASSDGSGGQETQYF. The DNA for the CDR3 is TGTGCCAGCAGCGACGGAAGCGGGGGTCAAGAGACCCAGTACTTC. The full variable domain, in which reference TRBV9 and TRBJ2-5 provide the parts outside the CDR3, is DSGVTQTPKHLITATGQRVTLRCSPRSGDLSVYWYQQSLDQGLQFLIQYYNGEERAKGNILERFSAQQFPDLHSELNLSSLELGDSALYFCASSDGSGGQETQYFGPGTRLLVL.

The chain uses TRBV27 and TRBJ2-1; TRBD2 agrees at 11 bases. This CDR3 region has 18 residues. In germline, CDR1 is MNHEY, CDR2 SMNVEV (reference sequence). V shed 5 bases, J shed 7 bases, and the junction held 16 bases outside the gene matches. The CDR3 bases are TGTGCCAGCAGTCCCCTACCCCCCCTAGCGGGAGGTGAGAATGAGCAGTTCTTC. This codes for CASSPLPPLAGGENEQFF.

The J gene is TRBJ1-2, the V gene TRBV4-1; TRBD1 matches at 8 bases. After removal of 2 bases from V and 4 bases from J, the junction contained 9 bases not matched to a gene. The CDR3 loop spans 16 amino acids. The germline CDR1 and CDR2 sequences are MGHRA and YSYEKL. CDR3 nucleotides: TGCGCCAGCAGCCAACAGACAGGGGTCTTTTCCTATGGCTACACCTTC. Translated, it gives CASSQQTGVFSYGYTF.

DNA of the CDR3: TGTGCCAGCAGCTTAACCGTTAGCTCCTACGAGCAGTACTTC. Translating it yields CASSLTVSSYEQYF. The chain is built from TRBV7-9 and TRBJ2-7; no clear D gene. V lost 2 bases and J 0 bases, leaving 8 bases between the germline ends. Per germline, CDR1 SEHNR and CDR2 FQNEAQ (reference sequence). CDR3 length: 14 amino acids. Variable domain in full (rest from reference TRBV7-9 and TRBJ2-7): DTGVSQNPRHKITKRGQNVTFRCDPISEHNRLYWYRQTLGQGPEFLTYFQNEAQLEKSRLLSDRFSAERPKGSFSTLEIQRTEQGDSAMYLCASSLTVSSYEQYFGPGTRLTVT.

This rearrangement joins TRBV5-1 to TRBJ2-1; D is uncertain. V was shortened by 7 bases and J by 0 bases, with 17 bases between the two germline ends. The CDR3 length is 16 residues. Germline loops: CDR1 SGHRS, CDR2 YFSETQ. CDR3 DNA sequence: TGCGCCAGCCAAGGATTAGCCAAGAGCTCCTACAATGAGCAGTTCTTC. It translates to CASQGLAKSSYNEQFF.

The chain recombines TRBV29-1 with TRBJ2-3, with 9 bases that match TRBD2. Germline CDR1 reads SQVTM; CDR2 reads ANQGSEA. V lost 5 bases and J lost 2; bases outside the gene matches: 11. There are 16 residues in the CDR3. DNA of the CDR3: TGCAGCGTTAAGCTATCTGGCGGGGGGGTCACAGATACGCAGTATTTT. Protein product: CSVKLSGGGVTDTQYF.

The rearrangement joins TRBV5-4 to TRBJ2-5; the D gene is possibly TRBD2 (5 bases). The CDR3 consists of 15 residues. The germline gives CDR1 SGHNT, CDR2 YYREEE (reference sequence). Trimming shortened V by 2 bases and J by 5 bases, and 16 bases separated the two germline ends. Here the CDR3 reads CASSLQLGPRETQYF. The CDR3 nucleotides are TGTGCCAGCAGCTTACAACTAGGACCCCGGGAGACCCAGTACTTC.

This sequence joins TRBV5-1 and TRBJ1-1, with 7 bases that match TRBD1. Germline loops: CDR1 SGHRS, CDR2 YFSETQ. This CDR3 has 14 amino acids. V gave up 4 bases and J gave up 4 bases; unmatched junction bases: 7. The CDR3 DNA reads as TGCGCCAGCAGCCCGAGACAGGGTTTCACTGAAGCTTTCTTT. Its translation: CASSPRQGFTEAFF.

The V gene is TRBV2, the J gene TRBJ2-1; 7 nucleotides agree with TRBD2. CDR1 is SNHLY, CDR2 FYNNEI, per germline. CDR3 length equals 14 residues. V shed 4 bases and J 7 bases; nucleotides not matched to a gene: 7. The CDR3 nucleotides are TGTGCCAGCAGTGTAGGCCTAGCGGTTAATGAGCAGTTCTTC. Protein sequence: CASSVGLAVNEQFF.

This chain connects TRBV5-6 to TRBJ1-1, with D hard to call. The CDR3 sequence is 16 residues long. In germline, CDR1 is SGHDT, CDR2 YYEEEE. Trimming took 4 bases from V and 1 from J, leaving 17 bases between them. The CDR3 DNA sequence: TGTGCCAGCAGCCGAGGACGGGCTTTCAGGAACACTGAAGCTTTCTTT. This codes for CASSRGRAFRNTEAFF.

The chain uses TRBV21-1 and TRBJ1-1. TRBV21-1 is a recognized pseudogene. The CDR3 loop spans 17 amino acids. The CDR3 loop reads CASSPHAGVLMNTEAFF. As DNA, the CDR3 is TGTGCCAGCAGCCCTCACGCCGGGGTCCTTATGAACACTGAAGCTTTCTTT.

The chain couples TRBV15 to TRBJ2-1, with TRBD2 identical over 8 bases. The CDR3 totals 16 residues. V lost 2 bases to trimming and J lost 8 bases; unmatched junction nucleotides: 11. Germline CDR1 reads LNHNV; CDR2 reads YYDKDF (reference sequence). CDR3 DNA: TGTGCCACCAGCAGACCTACCGGGACTAGAGGCTATGAGCAGTTCTTC. This encodes CATSRPTGTRGYEQFF. The whole variable domain, filled in from reference TRBV15 and TRBJ2-1, reads DAMVIQNPRYQVTQFGKPVTLSCSQTLNHNVMYWYQQKSSQAPKLLFHYYDKDFNNEADTPDNFQSRRPNTSFCFLDIRSPGLGDTAMYLCATSRPTGTRGYEQFFGPGTRLTVL.

The chain joins TRBV2 to TRBJ2-3; D is unclear. CDR3 length equals 15 residues. The V gene's germline CDR1 is SNHLY and CDR2 FYNNEI. V lost 5 bases and J lost 0, with 12 bases in between. CDR3 DNA sequence: TGTGCCAGCAGTCGTGTGGCTACTAGCACAGATACGCAGTATTTT. It encodes CASSRVATSTDTQYF. Supplemented by reference TRBV2 and TRBJ2-3, the full variable domain reads EPEVTQTPSHQVTQMGQEVILRCVPISNHLYFYWYRQILGQKVEFLVSFYNNEISEKSEIFDDQFSVERPDGSNFTLKIRSTKLEDSAMYFCASSRVATSTDTQYFGPGTRLTVL.

The genes are TRBV19 and TRBJ2-3, with D unclear. V lost 3 bases and J lost 0, with 10 bases in between. CDR1 is LNHDA and CDR2 is SQIVND in the germline V gene (reference sequence). The CDR3 is made up of 15 amino acids. The CDR3: CASSIWSPSTDTQYF. In nucleotides, the CDR3 is TGTGCCAGTAGTATCTGGAGTCCTAGCACAGATACGCAGTATTTT.

The CDR3 region is CASSVASTSYEQYF. DNA of the CDR3: TGTGCCAGCAGCGTAGCATCCACTAGCTACGAGCAGTACTTC. The chain recombines TRBV9 with TRBJ2-7, with a weak D call TRBD2 (5 bases). Germline assignment: CDR1 SGDLS and CDR2 YYNGEE. This CDR3 contains 14 residues. V gave up 0 bases and J gave up 3 bases, with 10 bases separating them.

V and J are TRBV28 and TRBJ2-4, with D perhaps assigned TRBD1 or TRBD2 (5 bases each). The V gene's germline CDR1 is MDHEN and CDR2 SYDVKM. Trimming removed 5 bases at V and 7 bases at J, with 18 bases between. The length of the CDR3 is 15 residues. In DNA, the CDR3 is TGTGCCAGCAGTCCCCCCGGGACCGGCGGGAACATTCAGTACTTC. It translates to CASSPPGTGGNIQYF.

V gene TRBV5-1 combines with J gene TRBJ1-2; TRBD1 matches 7 bases. The CDR3 contains 13 residues. V lost 4 bases, J lost 3 bases, and 3 bases stayed unmatched. Germline V CDR1 and CDR2: SGHRS, YFSETQ. The CDR3 DNA sequence: TGCGCCAGCAGCCTACAGGGGTACTATGGCTACACCTTC. This sequence encodes CASSLQGYYGYTF.

This clone has only one observation. The V call is TRBV7-6, the J call TRBJ1-5; 11 nucleotides line up with TRBD1. The CDR3 has 14 amino acids. Germline V CDR1 and CDR2: SGHVS, FNYEAQ. J was trimmed by 7 bases and V by 5 bases; bases with no gene match: 4. The CDR3 is CASSPGQGDQPQHF. The CDR3 coding sequence is TGTGCCAGCAGCCCGGGACAGGGGGACCAGCCCCAGCATTTT.

The chain employs TRBV19 and TRBJ1-5; weak D call: TRBD1 (6 bases). V lost 5 bases and J 2 bases, leaving 19 bases between the germline ends. From germline, CDR1 is LNHDA and CDR2 SQIVND (reference sequence). This CDR3 is 17 amino acids long. CDR3 protein: CASSRSLRGSGNQPQHF. CDR3 sequence (DNA): TGTGCCAGTAGTCGGTCCCTGAGGGGGAGCGGCAATCAGCCCCAGCATTTT.